The next 20 T cell receptor beta chains were all read from a single sample in a study of blood T cell repertoires in COVID-19. Sequenced by immunoSEQ multiplex PCR; TCRdb stores in-frame clones only, minus some. The data hold approximately 210,000 clones, with 65% to 85% observed a single time. Sequences were obtained from PBMCs or T cells enriched from blood (not recorded which). Every receptor here comes from a man aged 30 to 45 with acute COVID-19.

The rearrangement joins TRBV7-9 to TRBJ1-5; D is unclear. The germline gives CDR1 SEHNR, CDR2 FQNEAQ (reference sequence). V dropped 2 bases and J dropped 6 bases, with 8 bases sitting between them. The CDR3 consists of 13 residues. This CDR3 reads CASSLSAVQPQHF. As DNA, the CDR3 is TGTGCCAGCAGCTTATCCGCGGTTCAGCCCCAGCATTTT.

The rearrangement joins TRBV11-2 to TRBJ2-3; 13 nucleotides agree with TRBD2. CDR1 is SGHAT and CDR2 is FQNNGV in the germline V gene. The CDR3 runs 15 residues. V was pared by 1 base and J by 8 bases, with 3 bases of the junction left unmatched. CDR3 sequence (DNA): TGTGCCAGCAGCTTAGCGTGGACTAGCGGGGGTACGCAGTATTTT. Translation: CASSLAWTSGGTQYF.

The genes are TRBV30 and TRBJ2-2; D may be TRBD1 (6 bases). This CDR3 contains 15 residues. V lost 2 bases to trimming and J lost 2 bases, with 12 bases between them. The V gene's germline CDR1 is GTSNPN and CDR2 SVGIG (reference sequence). CDR3 protein: CAWSPMDRNTGELFF. The CDR3 DNA sequence: TGTGCCTGGAGTCCTATGGACAGAAACACCGGGGAGCTGTTTTTT.

This chain links TRBV19 with TRBJ1-5; D perhaps matches TRBD1 (6 bases). This CDR3 is built from 15 residues. Between the trimmed V and J ends, which lost 3 bases and 0 bases, there was a span of 9 bases. Germline V gene lookup returns CDR1 LNHDA and CDR2 SQIVND (reference sequence). The CDR3 nucleotides are TGTGCCAGTAGTATTACGGACAGTAGCAATCAGCCCCAGCATTTT. Protein product: CASSITDSSNQPQHF.

The chain carries TRBV5-6 and TRBJ2-3; D is ambiguous. CDR3 size: 11 residues. Per the germline V gene, CDR1 is SGHDT and CDR2 is YYEEEE. V lost 5 bases and J 2 bases, leaving 3 bases between the germline ends. The CDR3 DNA is TGTGCCAGCAGTCACACAGATACGCAGTATTTT. Protein product: CASSHTDTQYF.

The V call is TRBV6-5, the J call TRBJ1-4, with D uncertain. Looked up from germline, CDR1 is MNHEY and CDR2 is SVGAGI. The CDR3 sequence is 14 residues long. The V gene lost 4 bases and the J gene lost 5 bases, with 11 bases spanning the gap. The CDR3 spells CASSWTGENEKLFF. CDR3 sequence (DNA): TGTGCCAGCAGTTGGACCGGGGAGAATGAAAAACTGTTTTTT.

The chain is built from TRBV3-1 (or the pseudogene TRBV3-2) and TRBJ2-5; D is perhaps TRBD1 (6 bases). The CDR3 is 15 residues long. Trimming removed 0 bases at V and 5 bases at J, with 13 bases between. Germline-derived CDR1 and CDR2 are LGHDT and YNNKEL (reference sequence). In DNA form, the CDR3 reads TGTGCCAGCAGCCAAGAAAGACAGGCCAGGGAGACCCAGTACTTC. Its translation is CASSQERQARETQYF.

This clone has a handful of counts. CDR3 residues: CAISESGGGGEQFF. The CDR3 bases are TGTGCCATCAGTGAATCAGGGGGCGGCGGTGAGCAGTTCTTC. V and J are TRBV10-3 and TRBJ2-1; 8 bases map to TRBD1. This CDR3 is built from 14 residues. V lost 3 bases and J lost 9; bases outside the gene matches: 7. The V gene's germline CDR1 is ENHRY and CDR2 SYGVKD.

The rearrangement links TRBV2 to TRBJ2-7; D is unclear. The CDR3 extends over 13 amino acids. CDR1 SNHLY and CDR2 FYNNEI come from the germline V gene. Trimming removed 4 bases at V and 2 bases at J, with 9 bases between. The CDR3 DNA sequence: TGTGCCAGCAGTGGAGGTTTCGCCTACGAGCAGTACTTC. This codes for CASSGGFAYEQYF.

The chain joins TRBV3-1 (or the pseudogene TRBV3-2) to TRBJ1-2, with 7 bases identical to TRBD1. The germline gives CDR1 LGHDT, CDR2 YNNKEL (reference sequence). Germline trimming cut 4 bases from V and 8 bases from J; bases unmatched to any gene: 10. The CDR3 extends over 14 amino acids. The CDR3 coding sequence is TGTGCCAGCAGCCCAGGGGGAGACTGGGGCGGCTACACCTTC. This codes for CASSPGGDWGGYTF.

V and J are TRBV6-1 and TRBJ1-1, with 10 bases matching TRBD1. V lost 8 bases and J lost 6; bases outside the gene matches: 9. Germline V CDR1 and CDR2: MNHNS, SASEGT. This CDR3 region has 14 residues. The CDR3 loop is CASCAGTGAAEAFF. The DNA for the CDR3 is TGTGCCAGCTGCGCCGGGACAGGGGCCGCTGAAGCTTTCTTT.

The chain joins TRBV30 to TRBJ1-1, with 7 bases matching TRBD1. Germline CDR1 GTSNPN, CDR2 SVGIG (reference sequence). Trimming took 4 bases from V and 4 from J; bases not matched to a gene: 6. The CDR3 has 13 amino acids. The CDR3 DNA sequence: TGTGCCTGGACCCCGAACAGGGGCACTGAAGCTTTCTTT. As protein: CAWTPNRGTEAFF.

This clone was counted only a few times. The rearrangement joins TRBV28 to TRBJ1-5; a weak D match, TRBD1 (5 bases). V dropped 8 bases and J dropped 3 bases, with 17 bases sitting between them. CDR3 size: 15 residues. CDR1 and CDR2 from the germline V gene are MDHEN and SYDVKM. This CDR3 reads CASWGLTELNQPQHF. The CDR3 DNA reads TGTGCCAGCTGGGGATTGACAGAACTCAATCAGCCCCAGCATTTT.

The J gene is TRBJ1-5, the V gene TRBV5-6; possible D gene TRBD1, 5 bases. V was cut by 0 bases and J by 8 bases, with 15 bases left in between. The CDR3 spans 15 residues. Per germline, CDR1 SGHDT and CDR2 YYEEEE. In DNA, the CDR3 is TGTGCCAGCAGCTTGGCAAGGGGTTCGCAGGAGCCCCAGCATTTT. Translating it yields CASSLARGSQEPQHF.

The rearrangement uses TRBV6-6 and TRBJ1-1; TRBD1 matches 9 bases. The V segment lost 6 bases and the J segment 6 bases; nucleotides outside the gene matches: 8. The CDR3 contains 14 residues. In germline, CDR1 is MNHNY, CDR2 SVGAGI (reference sequence). CDR3 amino acids: CASREQGAMAEAFF. CDR3 bases: TGTGCCAGCAGGGAACAGGGGGCGATGGCTGAAGCTTTCTTT.

The chain joins TRBV9 to TRBJ2-7; 10 bases fit TRBD2. V shed 3 bases, J shed 7 bases, and the junction held 7 bases outside the gene matches. Germline assignment: CDR1 SGDLS and CDR2 YYNGEE. There are 14 residues in the CDR3. The CDR3 bases are TGTGCCAGCAGCGCTAGCGGGGGCGCAAGGGAGCAGTACTTC. This codes for CASSASGGAREQYF.

The chain joins TRBV19 to TRBJ1-2; possibly TRBD1 for D (6 bases). V shed 7 bases and J shed 3 bases, with 6 bases lying between them. Per the germline V gene, CDR1 is LNHDA and CDR2 is SQIVND (reference sequence). The CDR3 has 11 amino acids. The CDR3 DNA is TGTGCCAGTACAGGGGACTATGGCTACACCTTC. It yields the protein CASTGDYGYTF.

The chain is built from TRBV5-1 and TRBJ2-7, with D possibly TRBD1 on 6 matching bases. Per the germline V gene, CDR1 is SGHRS and CDR2 is YFSETQ. The CDR3 has 12 amino acids. Trimming shortened V by 4 bases and J by 6 bases, and 11 bases separated the two germline ends. Here the CDR3 reads CASSHDRFEQYF. The CDR3 region has the DNA TGCGCCAGCAGCCATGACAGGTTCGAGCAGTACTTC. Combining the CDR3 with reference TRBV5-1 and TRBJ2-7 gives the whole variable domain KAGVTQTPRYLIKTRGQQVTLSCSPISGHRSVSWYQQTPGQGLQFLFEYFSETQRNKGNFPGRFSGRQFSNSRSEMNVSTLELGDSALYLCASSHDRFEQYFGPGTRLTVT.

The gene calls are TRBV27 and TRBJ1-2; 8 positions agree with TRBD1. The CDR3 has 15 residues. The V gene's germline CDR1 is MNHEY and CDR2 SMNVEV (reference sequence). V lost 7 bases, J lost 2 bases, and 9 bases stayed unmatched. CDR3 bases: TGTGCCAGCACCCTTCAGGGGGCGGGGAACTATGGCTACACCTTC. Amino acids: CASTLQGAGNYGYTF.

This chain links TRBV28 with TRBJ2-3; TRBD2 matches 9 bases. This CDR3 contains 15 residues. The germline gives CDR1 MDHEN, CDR2 SYDVKM. With V trimmed by 3 bases and J by 0 bases, 1 base remained unmatched. The CDR3 reads CASSFTSGSTDTQYF. The DNA for the CDR3 is TGTGCCAGCAGTTTTACTAGCGGGAGCACAGATACGCAGTATTTT.